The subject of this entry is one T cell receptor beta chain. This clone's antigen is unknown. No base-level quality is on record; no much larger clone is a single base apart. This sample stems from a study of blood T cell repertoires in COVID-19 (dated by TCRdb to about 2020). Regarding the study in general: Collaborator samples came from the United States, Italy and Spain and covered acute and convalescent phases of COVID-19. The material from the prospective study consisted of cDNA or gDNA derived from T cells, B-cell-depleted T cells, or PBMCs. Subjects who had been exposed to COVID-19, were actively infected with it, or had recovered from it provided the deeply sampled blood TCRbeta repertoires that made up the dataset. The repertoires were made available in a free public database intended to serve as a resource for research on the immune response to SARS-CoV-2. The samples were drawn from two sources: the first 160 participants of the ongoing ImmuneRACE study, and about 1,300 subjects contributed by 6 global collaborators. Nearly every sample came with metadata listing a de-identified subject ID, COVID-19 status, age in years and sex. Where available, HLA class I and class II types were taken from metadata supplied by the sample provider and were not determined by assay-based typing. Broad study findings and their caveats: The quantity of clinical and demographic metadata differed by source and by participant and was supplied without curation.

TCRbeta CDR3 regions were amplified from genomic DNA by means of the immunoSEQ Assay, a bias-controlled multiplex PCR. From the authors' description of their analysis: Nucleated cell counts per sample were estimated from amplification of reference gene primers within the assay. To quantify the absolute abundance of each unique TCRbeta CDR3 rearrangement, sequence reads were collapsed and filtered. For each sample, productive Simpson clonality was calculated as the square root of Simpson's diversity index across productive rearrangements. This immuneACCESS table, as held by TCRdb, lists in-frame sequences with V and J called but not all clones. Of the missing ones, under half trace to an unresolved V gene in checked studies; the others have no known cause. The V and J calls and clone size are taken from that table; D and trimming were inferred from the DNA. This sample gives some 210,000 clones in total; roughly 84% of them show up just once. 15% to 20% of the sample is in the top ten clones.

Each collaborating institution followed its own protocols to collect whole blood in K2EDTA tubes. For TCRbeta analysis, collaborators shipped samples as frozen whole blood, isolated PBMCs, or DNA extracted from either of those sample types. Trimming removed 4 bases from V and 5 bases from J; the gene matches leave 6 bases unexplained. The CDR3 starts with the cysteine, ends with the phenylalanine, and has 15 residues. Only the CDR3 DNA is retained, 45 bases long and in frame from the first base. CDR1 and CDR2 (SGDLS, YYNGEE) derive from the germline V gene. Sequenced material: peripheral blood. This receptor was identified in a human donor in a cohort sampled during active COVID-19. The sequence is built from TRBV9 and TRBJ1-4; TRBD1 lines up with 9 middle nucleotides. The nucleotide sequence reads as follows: TGTGCCAGCAGCCCCCGACAGGGGGGGAATGAAAAACTGTTTTTT. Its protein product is CASSPRQGGNEKLFF.